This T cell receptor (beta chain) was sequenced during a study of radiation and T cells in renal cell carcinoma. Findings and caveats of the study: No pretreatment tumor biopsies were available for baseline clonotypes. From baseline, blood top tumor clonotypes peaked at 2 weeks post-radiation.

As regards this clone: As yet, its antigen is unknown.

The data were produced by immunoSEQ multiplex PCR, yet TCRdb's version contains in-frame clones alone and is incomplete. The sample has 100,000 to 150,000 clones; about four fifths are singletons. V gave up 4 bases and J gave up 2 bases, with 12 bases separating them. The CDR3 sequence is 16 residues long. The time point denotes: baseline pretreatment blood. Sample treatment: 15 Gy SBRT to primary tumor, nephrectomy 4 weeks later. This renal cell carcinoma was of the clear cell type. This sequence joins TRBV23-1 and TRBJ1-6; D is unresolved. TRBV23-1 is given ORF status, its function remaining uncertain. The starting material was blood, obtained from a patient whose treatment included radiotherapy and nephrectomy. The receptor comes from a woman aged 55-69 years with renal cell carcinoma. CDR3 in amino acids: CASSPRRGPYNSPLHF. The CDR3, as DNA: TGCGCCAGCAGTCCCCGTCGAGGCCCCTATAATTCACCCCTCCACTTT.